These T cell receptor beta chains were read from a single sample in a study of CD8+ T cells in alopecia areata. Clones were read by immunoSEQ multiplex PCR, and TCRdb kept only the in-frame ones, dropping some. The sample contains just over 150,000 clones, about three fifths of which appear only once. Sequencing used CD4+ T cells sorted from blood, obtained at week 4, from a patient treated with tofacitinib. The receptors originated from a human donor with alopecia areata. CDR3s include the opening cysteine and the closing phenylalanine or tryptophan. The order of the fields is D gene, J gene, clone size, V gene, CDR3 DNA, CDR3 protein. A D gene is named only where the DNA matches it firmly. Clone size appears in some rows only: once, few, many, or a class for an expanded clone.

D: .; J: TRBJ2-7; size: .; V: TRBV7-6; DNA: TGTGCCAGCAGCTTAGGTCAGGTGTCGGGCTACGAGCAGTACTTC; CDR3: CASSLGQVSGYEQYF
D: .; J: TRBJ1-2; size: once; V: TRBV30; DNA: TGTGCCCGAGGACAAAACTATGGCTACACCTTC; CDR3: CARGQNYGYTF
D: TRBD1; J: TRBJ2-1; size: .; V: TRBV5-4; DNA: TGTGCCAGCAGTCGGCGGGACAGGGATGGCAATGAGCAGTTCTTC; CDR3: CASSRRDRDGNEQFF
D: TRBD1; J: TRBJ2-3; size: .; V: TRBV29-1; DNA: TGCAGCGTTGAAGGGGACAGGGGGCACACAGATACGCAGTATTTT; CDR3: CSVEGDRGHTDTQYF
D: TRBD2; J: TRBJ2-7; size: .; V: TRBV6-1; DNA: TGTGCCAGCAGTGACACGTGGACTAGCGGGGGGTACTTC; CDR3: CASSDTWTSGGYF
D: .; J: TRBJ2-7; size: .; V: TRBV7-2; DNA: TGTGCCAGCAGCCCGAGCTCCTACGAGCAGTACTTC; CDR3: CASSPSSYEQYF
D: .; J: TRBJ1-5; size: .; V: TRBV25-1; DNA: TGTGCCAGCAGTGAATTCGCAGGGGACGGGCAGCCCCAGCATTTT; CDR3: CASSEFAGDGQPQHF
D: TRBD1; J: TRBJ1-5; size: .; V: TRBV30; DNA: TGTGCCTGGAGTGTACTTACAGGGGTGGATCAGCCCCAGCATTTT; CDR3: CAWSVLTGVDQPQHF
D: .; J: TRBJ2-3; size: .; V: TRBV2; DNA: TGTGCCAGCAGCCTCGGAACAGGGACTCTCACAGATACGCAGTATTTT; CDR3: CASSLGTGTLTDTQYF
D: .; J: TRBJ1-2; size: .; V: TRBV6-6; DNA: TGTGCCAGCAGTTACTCGGGGGGTGGCTACACCTTC; CDR3: CASSYSGGGYTF
D: TRBD1; J: TRBJ1-5; size: .; V: TRBV30; DNA: TGTGCCTGGAGTGGGGACAGGGGGAATCAGCCCCAGCATTTT; CDR3: CAWSGDRGNQPQHF
D: .; J: TRBJ1-1; size: .; V: TRBV19; DNA: TGTGCCAGTAGTCCAACAGGATCTCGGATCATGGACACTGAAGCTTTCTTT; CDR3: CASSPTGSRIMDTEAFF
D: .; J: TRBJ1-1; size: few; V: TRBV29-1; DNA: TGCAGCGGACAGAACACTGAAGCTTTCTTT; CDR3: CSGQNTEAFF
D: .; J: TRBJ1-3; size: .; V: TRBV30; DNA: TGTGCCTGGAGCTTGGGCAGAGCCTCTGGAAACACCATATATTTT; CDR3: CAWSLGRASGNTIYF
D: TRBD1; J: TRBJ1-2; size: once; V: TRBV4-1; DNA: TGCGCCAGCAGGAAAACCGGGACAGGGGGCAGCGGCTACACCTTC; CDR3: CASRKTGTGGSGYTF
D: .; J: TRBJ1-2; size: once; V: TRBV29-1; DNA: TGCAGCGTTGCCAGGCAGGGAGGCGGCTACACCTTC; CDR3: CSVARQGGGYTF
D: .; J: TRBJ1-6; size: .; V: TRBV11-2; DNA: TGTGCCAGCAGCGTTGACGGGCGCTATTATTCACCCCTCCACTTT; CDR3: CASSVDGRYYSPLHF
D: TRBD1; J: TRBJ1-4; size: .; V: TRBV29-1; DNA: TGCAGCGTTGCACAGGGGGTAGGGGAAAAACTGTTTTTT; CDR3: CSVAQGVGEKLFF